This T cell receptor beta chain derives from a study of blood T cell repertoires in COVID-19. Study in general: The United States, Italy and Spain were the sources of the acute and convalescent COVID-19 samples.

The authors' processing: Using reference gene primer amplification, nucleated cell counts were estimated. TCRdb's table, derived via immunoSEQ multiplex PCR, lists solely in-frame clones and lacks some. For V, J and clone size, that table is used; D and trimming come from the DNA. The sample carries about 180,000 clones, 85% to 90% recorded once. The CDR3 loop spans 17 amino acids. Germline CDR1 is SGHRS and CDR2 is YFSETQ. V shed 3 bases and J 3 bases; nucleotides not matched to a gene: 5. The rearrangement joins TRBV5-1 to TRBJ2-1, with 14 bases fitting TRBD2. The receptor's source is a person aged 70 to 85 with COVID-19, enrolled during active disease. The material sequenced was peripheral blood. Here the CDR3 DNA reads TGCGCCAGCAGCTCCCGGACTAGCGGGGGGTACTACAATGAGCAGTTCTTC. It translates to CASSSRTSGGYYNEQFF.